This T cell receptor (beta chain) appears in the sequencing data of a study of spatial heterogeneity in lung cancer. Study context: The correlation between TCR transcript counts in tumor regions and a T cell module score from matched bulk RNA-seq was strong.

This clonotype was recorded at least ten times. Its antigen is as yet unknown. Little can be read into the size of this beta chain, an off-target read in a library designed for alpha chains. Broader study findings: Tumoral mutation counts were tracked by counts of expanded intratumoral alpha and beta TCRs.

V was pared by 1 base and J by 7 bases, with 10 bases of the junction left unmatched. The CDR3 has 16 amino acids. Per the germline V gene, CDR1 is SGHRS and CDR2 is YFSETQ. Time point here: sample taken at primary tumor resection. TCRdb ran MiXCR on the 5' RACE reads and lists one entry per CDR3 protein. The sample yields about 17,000 distinct CDR3 sequences, 6.2% seen once. This rearrangement joins TRBV5-1 to TRBJ2-1; 8 bases fit TRBD2. The receptor was isolated from a male donor with early-stage non-small cell lung cancer. Sequenced material: lung tumor tissue, taken at surgery. The CDR3 reads CASSLRGTREGNEQFF. CDR3 sequence (DNA): TGCGCCAGCAGCTTGAGGGGGACTAGAGAAGGGAATGAGCAGTTCTTC.